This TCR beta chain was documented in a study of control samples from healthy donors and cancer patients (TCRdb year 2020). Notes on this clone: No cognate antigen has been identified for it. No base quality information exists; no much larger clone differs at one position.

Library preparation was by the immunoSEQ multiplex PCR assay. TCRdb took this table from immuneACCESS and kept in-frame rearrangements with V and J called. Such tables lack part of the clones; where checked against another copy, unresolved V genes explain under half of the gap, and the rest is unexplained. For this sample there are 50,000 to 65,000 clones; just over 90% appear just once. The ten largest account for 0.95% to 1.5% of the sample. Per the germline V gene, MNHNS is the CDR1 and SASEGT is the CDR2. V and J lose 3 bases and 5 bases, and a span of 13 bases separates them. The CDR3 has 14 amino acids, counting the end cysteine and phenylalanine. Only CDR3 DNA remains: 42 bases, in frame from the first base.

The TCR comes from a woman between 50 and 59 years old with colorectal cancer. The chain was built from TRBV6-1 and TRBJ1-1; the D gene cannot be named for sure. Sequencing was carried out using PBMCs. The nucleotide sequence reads TGTGCCAGCAGTGAGTCCGTCGGGAGGACTGAAGCTTTCTTT. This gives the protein CASSESVGRTEAFF.